Detailed here is one T cell receptor (beta chain). Its antigen is currently unknown. This sample stems from a study of cytomegalovirus exposure and HLA in healthy donors. General observations from the study: For most TCR sequences rarity was the rule, although some public TCRs occurred in many donors. Among donors in an Asian-associated ancestry cluster, a later analysis reportedly found fewer N-insertions than the roughly 700-donor mean.

It was with 60 Vbeta and 13 Jbeta primers that the PCR ran. TCRdb's table, derived via immunoSEQ multiplex PCR, lists solely in-frame clones and lacks some. This sample carries about 160,000 clones, 81% of them seen once, and the ten largest clones take approximately 13%. What was sequenced was PBMCs. This clonotype was sampled from a woman in her fifties or sixties in good health and CMV-seronegative.

Here the CDR3 reads CASSPRLADSYNEQFF. In DNA form, the CDR3 reads TGTGCCAGCAGTCCCCGACTAGCGGACTCCTACAATGAGCAGTTCTTC. This rearrangement joins TRBV2 to TRBJ2-1; 9 bases align to TRBD2. CDR1 SNHLY and CDR2 FYNNEI come from the germline V gene. Germline trimming cut 5 bases from V and 0 bases from J; bases unmatched to any gene: 5. The CDR3 consists of 16 residues.